Sequencing of this T cell receptor (beta chain) was carried out in a study of shared clonotypes between healthy human individuals. V dropped 2 bases and J dropped 0 bases, with 22 bases sitting between them. CDR1 and CDR2 from the germline V gene are SGHDN and FVKESK. The CDR3 covers 19 residues. Assay used: immunoSEQ multiplex PCR; TCRdb lists only in-frame clones, some missing. The sample comprises around 750,000 clones, about 74% of which are singletons, and 1.5% to 2% rests with the top ten. The chain combines TRBV14 with TRBJ1-1; D not resolved. Sequences were obtained from memory CD4+ T cells sorted from blood. Sample subset: CD45RA-negative fraction. The receptor was derived from a woman aged 30 to 39 in good health. CDR3 in amino acids: CASSQLPQTDYQMNTEAFF. The CDR3 DNA is TGTGCCAGCAGCCAACTGCCCCAGACGGATTATCAGATGAACACTGAAGCTTTCTTT. Drawing the rest from reference TRBV14 and TRBJ1-1, the complete variable domain is EAGVTQFPSHSVIEKGQTVTLRCDPISGHDNLYWYRRVMGKEIKFLLHFVKESKQDESGMPNNRFLAERTGGTYSTLKVQPAELEDSGVYFCASSQLPQTDYQMNTEAFFGQGTRLTVV.